Each of the 15 T cell receptor beta chains below was sequenced from the same sample in a study of tumor and adjacent non-tumor tissue in lung cancer. Three rounds of nested PCR, following a modified ARM-PCR protocol, produced the TCRbeta library. From the multiplex PCR reads, TCRdb called clonotypes with MiXCR, one entry per CDR3 protein. The table records tens of thousands of distinct CDR3 sequences, 60% to 65% of them present only once. RNA was extracted from bulk tissue without any cell sorting. Distant lung tissue was collected more than 3 cm away from the tumor edge. The sequencing input was distant non-tumor lung tissue. These receptor sequences come from a woman aged 65 to 85 with non-small cell lung cancer.

With regard to this clonotype: The CDR3 does not end in the conserved phenylalanine or tryptophan, so this is likely a read error. The rearrangement uses TRBV6-5 and TRBJ1-2; D is perhaps TRBD1 (6 bases). CDR1 MNHEY and CDR2 SVGAGI come from the germline V gene. V lost 4 bases to trimming and J lost 0 bases, with 15 bases between them. This CDR3 region has 16 residues. DNA for the CDR3: TGTGCCAGCAGTTCACAAACAGGGATAACTAACTATGGCTACACCTTA. Protein product: CASSSQTGITNYGYTL.

This clonotype was recorded at least ten times. V is TRBV5-6 and J is TRBJ2-1, with no clear D. The V gene lost 3 bases and the J gene lost 7 bases, with 11 bases spanning the gap. Per germline, CDR1 SGHDT and CDR2 YYEEEE. The CDR3 is 13 residues long. CDR3 in DNA: TGTGCCAGCAGCTCTGCTAGGGTTAATGAGCAGTTCTTC. Its protein product is CASSSARVNEQFF.

In the case of this clonotype: At one boundary the junction diverges from the germline segment, which might be a read error. The V call is TRBV10-3, the J call TRBJ2-7; D ambiguous. The CDR3 is 14 residues long. Germline V lookup: CDR1 ENHRY, CDR2 SYGVKD. The CDR3 loop reads CAISDVVLTYEQYF. Written as DNA, the CDR3 is TGTGCCATCAGTGACGTCGTGTTAACCTACGAACAGTACTTC.

This clonotype was seen repeatedly, ten times or more. The V and J genes are TRBV6-5 and TRBJ2-1, with 11 bases aligning to TRBD2. Losses at the gene ends were 0 bases for V and 12 bases for J; bases not matched to a gene: 7. CDR1 is MNHEY, CDR2 SVGAGI, per germline. The CDR3 is 15 residues long. CDR3 DNA: TGTGCCAGCAGTTACTCGGCGACTAGCGGGAAGGGGCAGTTCTTC. It yields the protein CASSYSATSGKGQFF.

For this clonotype: An end of the junction does not agree with germline; a read error may underlie this. This chain uses TRBV7-8 with TRBJ2-1, with a tentative D call TRBD2 (6 bases). Germline CDR1 is SGHVS and CDR2 is FQNEAQ. This CDR3 spans 17 amino acids. Written as DNA, the CDR3 is TGTGCCAGCAGCTCTAGCCGGAGTGGGAGGTTTTACGGTGAGCGGTTCTTC. It is translated as CASSSSRSGRFYGERFF.

Details on this clonotype: One end of the junction varies from germline; a read error may be responsible. The chain carries TRBV6-5 and TRBJ2-2, with 9 bases that match TRBD2. This CDR3 contains 15 residues. Germline assignment: CDR1 MNHEY and CDR2 SVGAGI. CDR3 amino acids: CVSRAGGPDAGELFF. The DNA for the CDR3 is TGTGTCAGCCGGGCGGGAGGGCCGGACGCCGGGGAGCTGTTTTTT.

Points on this clonotype: A single base separates this from a much larger clone, so it may be a read error. The rearrangement joins TRBV11-2 to TRBJ2-3, with D possibly matching TRBD1 (5 bases). TRBJ1-5 matches the DNA end more closely, so the J call is doubtful. The CDR3 has 14 amino acids. CDR1 and CDR2 (germline): SGHAT, FQNNGV. The CDR3 DNA reads as TGTGCCAGCAGTCGGGGGTCTGTCACAGATACGCAGCATTTT. It specifies CASSRGSVTDTQHF.

The sample holds many counts of this clonotype. The chain recombines TRBV6-6 with TRBJ2-5; 7 nucleotides align to TRBD2. The CDR3 sequence is 14 residues long. J gave up 3 bases and V 4 bases, and 5 bases lay outside the gene matches. CDR1 is MNHNY and CDR2 is SVGAGI in the germline V gene (reference sequence). CDR3 in amino acids: CASSFLTSKETQYF. The CDR3 nucleotides read TGTGCCAGCAGTTTCCTGACTAGCAAAGAGACCCAGTACTTC.

This clonotype was counted between two and nine times. The chain joins TRBV20-1 to TRBJ2-5; possibly TRBD2 for D (5 bases). Germline loops: CDR1 DFQATT, CDR2 SNEGSKA (reference sequence). V gave up 8 bases and J gave up 7 bases, with 26 bases separating them. The CDR3 totals 15 residues. CDR3 sequence: CSSRLLGIPGGTQYF. The CDR3 DNA is TGCAGTTCACGACTACTCGGGATACCCGGAGGGACCCAGTACTTC.

Comments on this clonotype: Being one base from a much bigger clone, this may be a read error. This rearrangement joins TRBV28 to TRBJ2-6; D might be TRBD2 (6 bases). Per the germline V gene, CDR1 is MDHEN and CDR2 is SYDVKM. The CDR3 contains 17 residues. The CDR3 spells CASSLSTGGYGVNVLTF. The DNA for the CDR3 is TGTGCCAGCAGTTTATCTACAGGAGGGTACGGGGTCAACGTCCTGACTTTC.

This clonotype was recorded at least ten times. The chain is built from TRBV4-1 and TRBJ2-1, with 8 bases identical to TRBD2. Germline-derived CDR1 and CDR2 are MGHRA and YSYEKL. Trimming at V came to 2 bases and at J to 7 bases, leaving 22 bases not matched to a gene. This CDR3 spans 20 amino acids. CDR3 region: CASSQIGLAGTTWGVNEQFF. The CDR3 nucleotides are TGCGCCAGCAGCCAAATAGGATTAGCGGGGACCACTTGGGGGGTTAATGAGCAGTTCTTC.

Comment on this clonotype: At one of its ends the junction is not consistent with the germline gene, which may arise from a read error. This chain's CDR3 is CACRVNSGNTIYF. DNA of the CDR3: TGTGCCTGCAGAGTTAACTCTGGAAACACCATATATTTT. The J gene is TRBJ1-3, the V gene TRBV6-5; D is unresolved. The CDR3 totals 13 residues. CDR1 is MNHEY, CDR2 SVGAGI, per germline.

Note on this clonotype: This clone may be a read error of a much larger clone one base away. This chain uses TRBV5-4 with TRBJ2-5, with 8 bases that match TRBD2. The CDR3 contains 17 residues. Per the germline V gene, CDR1 is SGHNT and CDR2 is YYREEE (reference sequence). V dropped 4 bases and J dropped 4; count of bases not matched to a gene: 15. CDR3: CASSQGALREVTETQYF. CDR3 sequence (DNA): TGTGCCAGCAGCCAAGGGGCCCTGCGGGAGGTTACAGAGACCCAGTACTTC.

This clonotype has only one observation. The chain combines TRBV18 with TRBJ1-5; D gene unclear. The V end was cut by 0 bases, the J end by 12 bases, with 15 bases between. The CDR3 length is 14 residues. Germline V gene sequence: CDR1 KGHSH, CDR2 LQKENI. The CDR3 DNA reads as TGTGCCAGCTCACCACCGGCTAATCCTGAGGTCCAGCATTTT. As protein: CASSPPANPEVQHF.

Details on this clonotype: A junction boundary mismatches the germline segment, possibly from a read error. The chain is built from TRBV25-1 and TRBJ1-2; maybe TRBD1 (6 bases). The CDR3 runs to 13 residues. Germline CDR1 and CDR2: MGHDK and SYGVNS. The CDR3 DNA reads as TGTGTCAGCAGTGATATCGGGACACCAGGCTACACCTTC. Translating it yields CVSSDIGTPGYTF.